Sequencing of this T cell receptor (beta chain) was carried out in a study of blood T cell repertoires in COVID-19. Study background: Acute and convalescent COVID-19 samples came from the United States, Italy and Spain. In each case, the material was cDNA or gDNA derived from T cells, B-cell-depleted T cells, or PBMCs.

In the original workflow: For nucleated cells, counts were estimated from reference gene primer amplification. Produced via immunoSEQ multiplex PCR; TCRdb's table is partial and in-frame only. For V, J and clone size, that table is used; D and trimming come from the DNA. The sample contains a few hundred thousand clones, more than 80% of which appear only once. V was shortened by 1 base and J by 3 bases, with 19 bases between the two germline ends. Germline lookup yields CDR1 GTSNPN and CDR2 SVGIG (reference sequence). The CDR3 extends over 17 amino acids. Material: peripheral blood. The receptor comes from an elderly woman with acute or convalescent COVID-19. The V and J genes are TRBV30 and TRBJ2-1; perhaps TRBD1 as D (7 bases). CDR3 region: CAWSGSINRGGYNEQFF. CDR3 sequence (DNA): TGTGCCTGGAGTGGATCGATAAACAGGGGAGGCTACAATGAGCAGTTCTTC.